This TCR beta chain was identified in a study of blood T cell repertoires in COVID-19 (TCRdb year 2020). With respect to the entire study: Samples from collaborators originated in the United States, Italy and Spain and spanned both the acute and convalescent phases of COVID-19. The prospective study material was composed of cDNA or gDNA derived from T cells, B-cell-depleted T cells, or PBMCs. Subjects who had been exposed to COVID-19, were actively infected with it, or had recovered from it provided the deeply sampled blood TCRbeta repertoires that made up the dataset. The repertoires were released in a freely available public database meant as a resource for research on the immune response to SARS-CoV-2. The samples were drawn from the first 160 participants of the ongoing ImmuneRACE study and from over a thousand subjects provided by 6 global collaborators. Sample metadata almost always included a de-identified subject ID, COVID-19 status, age in years and sex. Where HLA class I and class II types were available, the types were taken from metadata supplied by the sample provider, not from assay-based typing. Study-level results and caveats: Clinical and demographic metadata were provided uncurated, with the amount varying by source and participant.

TCRbeta CDR3 regions were amplified from genomic DNA by means of the immunoSEQ Assay, a bias-controlled multiplex PCR. In the original analysis: The number of nucleated cells in each sample was estimated by amplification of reference gene primers within the assay. To quantify the absolute abundance of each unique TCRbeta CDR3 rearrangement, sequence reads were collapsed and filtered. Productive Simpson clonality was computed per sample as the square root of Simpson's diversity index over productive rearrangements. TCRdb re-hosts the immuneACCESS table, in-frame sequences only. Its copies lack some clones; in the studies checked, an unresolved V gene accounts for under half of them, and the cause for the rest is not known. V and J calls and clone size follow that table, whereas D and trimming were derived from the DNA. The sample table shows some 390,000 clones, and around 91% are seen once. 1.5% to 1.8% of the sample goes to the ten largest clones.

Remarks on this clone: Its antigen remains unidentified. Base qualities are not provided; no much larger clone lies one nucleotide away.

At one collaborating source in Seattle, patients were enrolled during active infection and were followed longitudinally through the course of disease. Each collaborating institution followed its own protocols to collect whole blood in K2EDTA tubes. For TCRbeta analysis, collaborators shipped samples in one of three forms: frozen whole blood, isolated PBMCs, or DNA extracted from either of those sample types. At the junction V is shortened by 4 bases and J by 8 bases, with 14 bases in between. The CDR3 sequence holds 13 residues, the cysteine and phenylalanine included. Kept here is only the CDR3 DNA, which spans 39 bases and is read in frame from base 1. For CDR1 and CDR2, the germline V gene (reference sequence) lists LGHDT and YNNKEL.

The TCR was taken from a woman aged 35 to 49 with COVID-19, enrolled during active disease. Source material: peripheral blood. The chain uses TRBV3-1 (or the pseudogene TRBV3-2) and TRBJ1-1; the D gene is perhaps TRBD1, from 6 matching bases. CDR3 protein: CASSPGHRVEAFF. In nucleotide form, the sequence is TGTGCCAGCAGCCCGGGACATCGTGTAGAAGCTTTCTTT.